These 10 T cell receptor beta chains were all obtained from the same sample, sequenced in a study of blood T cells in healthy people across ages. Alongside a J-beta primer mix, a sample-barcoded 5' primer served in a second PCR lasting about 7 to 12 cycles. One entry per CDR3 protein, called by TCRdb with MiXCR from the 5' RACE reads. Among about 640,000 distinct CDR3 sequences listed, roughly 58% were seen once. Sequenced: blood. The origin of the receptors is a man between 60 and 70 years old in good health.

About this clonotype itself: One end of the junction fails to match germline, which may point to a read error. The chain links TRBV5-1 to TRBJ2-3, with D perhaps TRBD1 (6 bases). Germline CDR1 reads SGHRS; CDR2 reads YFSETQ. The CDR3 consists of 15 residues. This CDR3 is CASSQDSFPTETQYF. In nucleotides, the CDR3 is TGCGCCAGCAGCCAGGACAGTTTTCCCACAGAGACGCAGTATTTT.

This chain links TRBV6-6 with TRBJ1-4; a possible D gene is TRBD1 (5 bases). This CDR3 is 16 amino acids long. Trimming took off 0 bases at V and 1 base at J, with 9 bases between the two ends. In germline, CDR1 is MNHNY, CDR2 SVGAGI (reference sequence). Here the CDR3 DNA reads TGTGCCAGCAGTTACTCCCCCGGGGGAACTAATGAAAAACTGTTTTTT. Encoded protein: CASSYSPGGTNEKLFF.

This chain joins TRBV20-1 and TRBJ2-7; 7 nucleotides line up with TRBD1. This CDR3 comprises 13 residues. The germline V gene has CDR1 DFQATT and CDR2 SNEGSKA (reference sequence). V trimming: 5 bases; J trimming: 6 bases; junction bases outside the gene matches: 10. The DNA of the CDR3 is TGCAGTGCTGGAAGAGACAGGGTGGGCGAGCAGTACTTC. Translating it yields CSAGRDRVGEQYF.

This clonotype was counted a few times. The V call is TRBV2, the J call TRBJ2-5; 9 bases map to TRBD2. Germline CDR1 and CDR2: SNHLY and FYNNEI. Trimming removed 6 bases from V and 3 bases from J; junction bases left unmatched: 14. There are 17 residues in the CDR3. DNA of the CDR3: TGTGCCAGCAGCTCGATTCCTAGCGGGGCCAAGAAAGAGACCCAGTACTTC. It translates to CASSSIPSGAKKETQYF.

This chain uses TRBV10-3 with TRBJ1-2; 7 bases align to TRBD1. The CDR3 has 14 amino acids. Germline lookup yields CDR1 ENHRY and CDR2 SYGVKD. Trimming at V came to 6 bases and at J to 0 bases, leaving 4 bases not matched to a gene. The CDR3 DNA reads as TGTGCCATCAGGGGGACAGCCTCTAACTATGGCTACACCTTC. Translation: CAIRGTASNYGYTF.

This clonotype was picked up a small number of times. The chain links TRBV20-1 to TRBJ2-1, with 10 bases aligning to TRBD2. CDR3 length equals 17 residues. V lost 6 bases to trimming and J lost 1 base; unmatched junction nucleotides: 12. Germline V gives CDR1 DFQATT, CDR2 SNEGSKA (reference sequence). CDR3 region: CSAPIAGGWGSYNEQFF. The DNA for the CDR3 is TGCAGTGCACCTATAGCGGGGGGCTGGGGATCCTACAATGAGCAGTTCTTC.

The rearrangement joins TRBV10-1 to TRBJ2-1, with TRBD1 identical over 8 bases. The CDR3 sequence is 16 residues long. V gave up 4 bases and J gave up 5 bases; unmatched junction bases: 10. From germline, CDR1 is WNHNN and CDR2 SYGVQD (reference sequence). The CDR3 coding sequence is TGCGCCAGCAGTGTAGGGATAGGGGGACAGGACAATGAGCAGTTCTTC. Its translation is CASSVGIGGQDNEQFF.

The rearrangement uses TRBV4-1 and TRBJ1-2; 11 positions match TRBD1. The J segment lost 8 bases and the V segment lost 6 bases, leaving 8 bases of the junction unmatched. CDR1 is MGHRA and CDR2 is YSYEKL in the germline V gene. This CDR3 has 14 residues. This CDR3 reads CASRRTGGARGYTF. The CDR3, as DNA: TGCGCCAGCAGACGGACAGGGGGCGCTAGGGGCTACACCTTC.

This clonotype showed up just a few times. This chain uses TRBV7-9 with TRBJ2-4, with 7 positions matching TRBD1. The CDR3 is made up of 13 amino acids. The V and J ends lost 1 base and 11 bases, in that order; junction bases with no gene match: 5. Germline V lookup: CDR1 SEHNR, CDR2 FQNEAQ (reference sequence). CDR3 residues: CASSLDRGLFQYF. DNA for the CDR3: TGTGCCAGCAGCTTAGACAGGGGATTGTTTCAGTACTTC.

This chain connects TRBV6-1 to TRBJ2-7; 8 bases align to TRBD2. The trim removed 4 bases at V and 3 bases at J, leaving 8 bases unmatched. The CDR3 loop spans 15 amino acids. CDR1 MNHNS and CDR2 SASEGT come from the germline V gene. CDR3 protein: CASSVAGTRDYEQYF. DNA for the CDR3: TGTGCCAGCAGTGTCGCCGGGACTAGGGACTACGAGCAGTACTTC.